This TCR beta chain was obtained from a study of CD8+ T cells in alopecia areata. Looking at the study overall: Tofacitinib administration persisted for 6 to 18 months, succeeded by 6 months off drug. Study outcomes and limitations: Clonality exceeded that of normal scalp in lesional scalp, most notably in alopecia totalis/universalis.

A few counts support this clone. Its antigen is unidentified. Extracted RNA was reverse transcribed into cDNA, the sequencing template. Profiling relied on immunoSEQ multiplex PCR, and the TCRdb table lists in-frame clones only, not all of them. The sample lists some 150,000 clones, under 60% occurring once. The investigators collected lesional scalp punch biopsies and peripheral blood from alopecia areata patients. PBMC-derived CD4+ and CD8+ T cells were sorted. The source was CD8+ T cells sorted from blood, collected at week 0. The TCR sequence derives from a human donor with alopecia areata.

Here the CDR3 reads CASSTSGLRAFF. CDR3 in DNA: TGTGCCAGCAGCACCTCAGGGCTTCGAGCTTTCTTT. The rearrangement uses TRBV21-1 and TRBJ1-1; the table's D call, TRBD1, was not checked against the DNA. TRBV21-1 is described as a pseudogene. The CDR3 loop spans 12 amino acids.